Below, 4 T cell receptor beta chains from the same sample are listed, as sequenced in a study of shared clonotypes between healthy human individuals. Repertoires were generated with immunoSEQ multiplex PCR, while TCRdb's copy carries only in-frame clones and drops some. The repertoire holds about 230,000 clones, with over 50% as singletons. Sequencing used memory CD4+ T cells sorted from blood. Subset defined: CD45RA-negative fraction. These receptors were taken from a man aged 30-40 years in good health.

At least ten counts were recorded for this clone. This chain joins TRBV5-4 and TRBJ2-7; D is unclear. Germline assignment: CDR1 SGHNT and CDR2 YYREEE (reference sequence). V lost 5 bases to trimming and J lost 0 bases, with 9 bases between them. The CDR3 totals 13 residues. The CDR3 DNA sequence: TGTGCCAGCAGGTCACATAGCTCCTACGAGCAGTACTTC. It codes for CASRSHSSYEQYF. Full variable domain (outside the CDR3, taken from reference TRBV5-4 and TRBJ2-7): ETGVTQSPTHLIKTRGQQVTLRCSSQSGHNTVSWYQQALGQGPQFIFQYYREEENGRGNFPPRFSGLQFPNYSSELNVNALELDDSALYLCASRSHSSYEQYFGPGTRLTVT.

The CDR3 spells CASSYLVGGTDNEQFF. The CDR3 bases are TGTGCCAGCAGTTACCTGGTGGGAGGGACAGACAATGAGCAGTTCTTC. The chain has TRBV6-5 and TRBJ2-1; the D call may be TRBD1 or TRBD2 (7 bases each). This CDR3 spans 16 amino acids. V was clipped by 2 bases and J by 5 bases, with 16 bases between them. The V gene's germline CDR1 is MNHEY and CDR2 SVGAGI.

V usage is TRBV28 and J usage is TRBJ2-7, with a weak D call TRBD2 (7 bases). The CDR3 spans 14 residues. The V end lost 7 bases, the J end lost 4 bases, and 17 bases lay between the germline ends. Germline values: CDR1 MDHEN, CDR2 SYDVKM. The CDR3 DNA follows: TGTGCCAGCAAAGGGGGGGCCGGGCCATACGAGCAGTACTTC. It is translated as CASKGGAGPYEQYF.

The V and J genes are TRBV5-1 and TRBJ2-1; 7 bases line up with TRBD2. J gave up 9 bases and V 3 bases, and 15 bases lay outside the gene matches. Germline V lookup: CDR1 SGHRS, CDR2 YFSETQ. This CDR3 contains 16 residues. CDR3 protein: CASSWSPGLDSGEQFF. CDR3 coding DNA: TGCGCCAGCAGCTGGTCCCCCGGACTAGATAGTGGTGAGCAGTTCTTC.